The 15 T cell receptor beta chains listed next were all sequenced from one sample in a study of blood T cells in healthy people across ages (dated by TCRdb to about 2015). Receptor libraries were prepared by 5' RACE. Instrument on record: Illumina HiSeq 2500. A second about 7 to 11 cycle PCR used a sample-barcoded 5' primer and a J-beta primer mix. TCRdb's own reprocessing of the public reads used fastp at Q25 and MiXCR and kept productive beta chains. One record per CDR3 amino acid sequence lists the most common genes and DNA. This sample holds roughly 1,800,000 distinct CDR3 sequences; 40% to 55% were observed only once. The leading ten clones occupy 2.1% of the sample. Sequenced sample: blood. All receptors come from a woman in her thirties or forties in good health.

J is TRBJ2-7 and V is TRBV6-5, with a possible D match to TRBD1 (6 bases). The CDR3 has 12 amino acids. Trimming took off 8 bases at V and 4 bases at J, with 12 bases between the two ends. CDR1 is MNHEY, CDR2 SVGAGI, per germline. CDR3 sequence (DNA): TGTGCCAGCGGAAAAACAGGGTACGAGCAGTACTTC. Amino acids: CASGKTGYEQYF.

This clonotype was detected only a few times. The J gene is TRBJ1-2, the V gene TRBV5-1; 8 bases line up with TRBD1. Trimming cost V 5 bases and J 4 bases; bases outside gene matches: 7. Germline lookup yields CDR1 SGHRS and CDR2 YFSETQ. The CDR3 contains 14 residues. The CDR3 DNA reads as TGCGCCAGCAGTCAGGGACAGGCCATCTATGGCTACACCTTC. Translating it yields CASSQGQAIYGYTF. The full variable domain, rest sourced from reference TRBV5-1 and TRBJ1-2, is KAGVTQTPRYLIKTRGQQVTLSCSPISGHRSVSWYQQTPGQGLQFLFEYFSETQRNKGNFPGRFSGRQFSNSRSEMNVSTLELGDSALYLCASSQGQAIYGYTFGSGTRLTVV.

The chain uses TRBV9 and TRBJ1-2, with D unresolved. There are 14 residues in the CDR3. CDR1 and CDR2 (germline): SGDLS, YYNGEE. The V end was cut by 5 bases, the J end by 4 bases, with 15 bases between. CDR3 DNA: TGTGCCAGCAGTGGACCAAATTTTGGCTATGGCTACACCTTC. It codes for CASSGPNFGYGYTF.

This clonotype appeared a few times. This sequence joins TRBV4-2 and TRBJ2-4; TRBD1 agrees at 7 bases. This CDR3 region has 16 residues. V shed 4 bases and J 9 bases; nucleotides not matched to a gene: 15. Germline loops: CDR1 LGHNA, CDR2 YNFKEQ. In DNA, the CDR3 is TGTGCCAGCAGCCGCACCGGGACAGCGGACCCGGGCATTCAGTACTTC. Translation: CASSRTGTADPGIQYF.

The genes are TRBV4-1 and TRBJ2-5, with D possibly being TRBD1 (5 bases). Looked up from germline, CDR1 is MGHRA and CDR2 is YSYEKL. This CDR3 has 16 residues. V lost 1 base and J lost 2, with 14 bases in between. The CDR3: CASSQGIRTTQETQYF. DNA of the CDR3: TGCGCCAGCAGCCAAGGCATTAGGACAACACAAGAGACCCAGTACTTC.

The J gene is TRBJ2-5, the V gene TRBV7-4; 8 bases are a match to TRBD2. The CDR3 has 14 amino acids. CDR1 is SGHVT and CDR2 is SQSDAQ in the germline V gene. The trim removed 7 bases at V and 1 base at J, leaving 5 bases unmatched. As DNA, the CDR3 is TGTGCCAGCAAGGGCGGGGGGTCCCAAGAGACCCAGTACTTC. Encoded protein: CASKGGGSQETQYF.

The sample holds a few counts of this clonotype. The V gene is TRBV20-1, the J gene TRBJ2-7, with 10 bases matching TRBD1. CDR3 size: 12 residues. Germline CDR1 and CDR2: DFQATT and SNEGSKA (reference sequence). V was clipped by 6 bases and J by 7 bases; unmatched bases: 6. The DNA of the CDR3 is TGCAGTGCCCTCAGGGGACAGGGGGAGCAGTACTTC. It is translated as CSALRGQGEQYF.

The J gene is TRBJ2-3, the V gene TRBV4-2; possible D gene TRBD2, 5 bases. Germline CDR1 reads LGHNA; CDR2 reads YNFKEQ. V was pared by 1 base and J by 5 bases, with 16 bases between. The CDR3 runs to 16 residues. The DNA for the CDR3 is TGTGCCAGCAGCCAAGTAAGGAGCGGCCCCGGAGATACGCAGTATTTT. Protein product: CASSQVRSGPGDTQYF.

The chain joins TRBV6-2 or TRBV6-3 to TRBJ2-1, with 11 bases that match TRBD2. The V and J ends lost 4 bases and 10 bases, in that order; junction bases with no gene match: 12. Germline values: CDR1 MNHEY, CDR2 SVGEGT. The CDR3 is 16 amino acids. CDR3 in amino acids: CASSSPGLAAPGEQFF. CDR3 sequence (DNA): TGTGCCAGCAGTTCCCCGGGACTAGCGGCGCCGGGGGAGCAGTTCTTC.

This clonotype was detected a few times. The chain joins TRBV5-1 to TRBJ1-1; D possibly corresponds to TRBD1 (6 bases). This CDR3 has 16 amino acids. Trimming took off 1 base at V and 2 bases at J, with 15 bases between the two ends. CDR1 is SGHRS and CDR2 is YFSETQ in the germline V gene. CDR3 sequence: CASSLTYRELNTEAFF. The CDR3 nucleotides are TGCGCCAGCAGCTTGACCTACAGGGAACTTAACACTGAAGCTTTCTTT.

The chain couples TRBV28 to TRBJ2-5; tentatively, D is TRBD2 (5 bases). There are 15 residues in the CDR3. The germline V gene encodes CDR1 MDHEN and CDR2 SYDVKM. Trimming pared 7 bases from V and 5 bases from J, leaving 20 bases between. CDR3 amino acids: CASTRGHDSWETQYF. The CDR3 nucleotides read TGTGCCAGCACCCGGGGTCATGACTCTTGGGAGACCCAGTACTTC.

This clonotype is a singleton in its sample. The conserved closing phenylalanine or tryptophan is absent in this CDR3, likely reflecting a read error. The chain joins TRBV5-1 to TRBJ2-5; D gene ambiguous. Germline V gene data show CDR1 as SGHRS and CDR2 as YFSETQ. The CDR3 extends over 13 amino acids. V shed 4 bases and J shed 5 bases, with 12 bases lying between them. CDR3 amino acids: CASSGVSRETQYY. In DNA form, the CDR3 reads TGCGCCAGCAGCGGGGTCTCACGGGAGACCCAGTACTAC.

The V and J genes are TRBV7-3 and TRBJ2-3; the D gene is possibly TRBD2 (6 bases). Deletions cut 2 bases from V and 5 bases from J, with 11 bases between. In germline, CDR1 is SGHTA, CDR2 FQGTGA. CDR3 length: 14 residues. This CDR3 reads CASSLDGGLDTQYF. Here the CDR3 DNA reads TGTGCCAGCAGCTTAGATGGGGGACTAGATACGCAGTATTTT.

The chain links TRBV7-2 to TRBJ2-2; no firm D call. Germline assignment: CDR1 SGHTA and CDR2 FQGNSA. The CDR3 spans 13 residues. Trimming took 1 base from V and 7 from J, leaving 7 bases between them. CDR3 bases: TGTGCCAGCAGCTTAGTAGGATACGGGGAGCTGTTTTTT. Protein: CASSLVGYGELFF.

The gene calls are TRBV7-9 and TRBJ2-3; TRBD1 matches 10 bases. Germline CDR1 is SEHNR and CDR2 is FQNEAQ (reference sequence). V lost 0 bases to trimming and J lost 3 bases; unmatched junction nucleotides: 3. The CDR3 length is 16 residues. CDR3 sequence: CASSLAWGQGTDTQYF. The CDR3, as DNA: TGTGCCAGCAGCTTAGCATGGGGACAGGGGACAGATACGCAGTATTTT.